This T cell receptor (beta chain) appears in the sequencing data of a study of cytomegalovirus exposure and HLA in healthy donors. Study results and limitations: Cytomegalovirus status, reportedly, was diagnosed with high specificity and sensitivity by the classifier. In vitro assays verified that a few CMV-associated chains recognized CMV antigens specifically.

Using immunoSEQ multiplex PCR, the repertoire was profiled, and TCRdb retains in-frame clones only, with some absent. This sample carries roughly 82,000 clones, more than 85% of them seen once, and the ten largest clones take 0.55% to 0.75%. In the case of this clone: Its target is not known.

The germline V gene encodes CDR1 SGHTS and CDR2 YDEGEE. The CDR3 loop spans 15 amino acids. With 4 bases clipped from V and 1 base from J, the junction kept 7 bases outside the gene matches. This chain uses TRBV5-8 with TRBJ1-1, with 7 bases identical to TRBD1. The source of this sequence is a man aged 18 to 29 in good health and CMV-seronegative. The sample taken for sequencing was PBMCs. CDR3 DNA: TGTGCCAGCAGCCATCGGGACAGTCGGAACACTGAAGCTTTCTTT. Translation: CASSHRDSRNTEAFF.